Listed here are 22 T cell receptor beta chains from one sample, sequenced in a study of blood T cell repertoires in COVID-19. Measured with immunoSEQ multiplex PCR; TCRdb has only the in-frame clones, and not every one. The table lists about 270,000 clones, about nine tenths of them singletons. Sequenced material: peripheral blood. All receptors derive from a middle-aged man with acute or convalescent COVID-19.

This clone was observed a single time. This chain uses TRBV24-1 with TRBJ1-1, with 7 nucleotides matching TRBD1. V lost 7 bases and J lost 1; bases outside the gene matches: 5. The CDR3 is 14 amino acids. Germline V gene sequence: CDR1 KGHDR, CDR2 SFDVKD. The CDR3 reads CATSRDSTNTEAFF. DNA for the CDR3: TGTGCCACCAGCCGGGACAGTACGAACACTGAAGCTTTCTTT.

The chain recombines TRBV10-1 with TRBJ2-3, with TRBD2 as a possible D gene (5 bases). The CDR3 has 13 residues. CDR1 is WNHNN and CDR2 is SYGVQD in the germline V gene (reference sequence). Trimming shortened V by 2 bases and J by 10 bases, and 13 bases separated the two germline ends. This chain's CDR3 is CASSEVGGSAQYF. CDR3 DNA sequence: TGCGCCAGCAGTGAGGTCGGAGGTTCTGCGCAGTATTTT.

The genes are TRBV9 and TRBJ1-1; perhaps TRBD1 as D (6 bases). Germline V gene data show CDR1 as SGDLS and CDR2 as YYNGEE. The CDR3 contains 14 residues. Trimming removed 3 bases from V and 5 bases from J, with 14 bases in between. The CDR3 DNA is TGTGCCAGCAGCGCGGGGGGGGCACAAACTGAAGCTTTCTTT. Translated: CASSAGGAQTEAFF.

The chain uses TRBV27 and TRBJ2-5, with D tentatively TRBD1 (6 bases). CDR1 and CDR2 (germline): MNHEY, SMNVEV (reference sequence). V lost 5 bases, J lost 0 bases, and 16 bases lay in between. The CDR3 is made up of 16 amino acids. The CDR3 region has the DNA TGTGCCAGCAGTCCCTATGTAGGGGGATACCAAGAGACCCAGTACTTC. Translation: CASSPYVGGYQETQYF.

The genes are TRBV2 and TRBJ2-7; D uncertain. The CDR3 spans 12 residues. CDR1 is SNHLY and CDR2 is FYNNEI in the germline V gene. V lost 6 bases, J lost 4 bases, and 10 bases lay in between. The CDR3 reads CASRAERYEQYF. The CDR3 DNA reads TGTGCCAGCAGAGCTGAGAGATACGAGCAGTACTTC.

The chain links TRBV20-1 to TRBJ1-2; D not certain. This CDR3 contains 11 residues. Per germline, CDR1 DFQATT and CDR2 SNEGSKA (reference sequence). The V and J ends lost 1 base and 5 bases respectively, with 5 bases between them. As DNA, the CDR3 is TGCAGTGCTAGAGCGGAGTATGGCTACACCTTC. Protein sequence: CSARAEYGYTF.

The chain carries TRBV19 and TRBJ1-2, with 7 nucleotides matching TRBD1. With V trimmed by 2 bases and J by 8 bases, 14 bases remained unmatched. The V gene's germline CDR1 is LNHDA and CDR2 SQIVND (reference sequence). This CDR3 has 16 amino acids. CDR3 bases: TGTGCCAGTAGTATAAGGGGGCAGGGGCAGTCGGAAGGCTACACCTTC. Amino acid sequence: CASSIRGQGQSEGYTF.

The CDR3 nucleotides are TGTGCCAGCAGTCCTACTAGCGCAGGGCTTAAGGATGAGCAGTTCTTC. Translated, it gives CASSPTSAGLKDEQFF. The J gene is TRBJ2-1, the V gene TRBV6-4, with 7 positions matching TRBD2. The CDR3 extends over 16 amino acids. Losses at the gene ends were 5 bases for V and 8 bases for J; bases not matched to a gene: 15. Looked up from germline, CDR1 is MRHNA and CDR2 is SNTAGT.

The V gene is TRBV2, the J gene TRBJ2-7, with D possibly TRBD2 on 6 matching bases. Germline values: CDR1 SNHLY, CDR2 FYNNEI. The ends were cut back, 3 bases at V and 2 bases at J, with 11 bases in the middle. The CDR3 is made up of 14 amino acids. CDR3 region: CASSEGTVTYEQYF. CDR3 DNA sequence: TGTGCCAGCAGTGAGGGGACTGTAACCTACGAGCAGTACTTC.

This sequence joins TRBV4-1 and TRBJ1-6, with D tentatively TRBD1 (6 bases). In germline, CDR1 is MGHRA, CDR2 YSYEKL. The CDR3 runs to 18 residues. V dropped 1 base and J dropped 5 bases, with 18 bases sitting between them. In DNA, the CDR3 is TGCGCCAGCAGCCAAGCCGCACAGGGCGGACCTGATAATTCACCCCTCCACTTT. Translating it yields CASSQAAQGGPDNSPLHF.

The CDR3 DNA sequence: TGTGCCAGCAGTGAAATAGGGGGCCAGACAAAACGTGGCTACACCTTC. Translation gives CASSEIGGQTKRGYTF. The chain joins TRBV25-1 to TRBJ1-2; 7 nucleotides align to TRBD1. CDR1 and CDR2 (germline): MGHDK, SYGVNS. V trimming: 2 bases; J trimming: 7 bases; junction bases outside the gene matches: 13. The CDR3 is 16 amino acids.

The chain links TRBV2 to TRBJ2-2, with TRBD1 matching 8 bases. The ends lost 2 bases at V and 4 bases at J; junction bases unmatched: 3. The CDR3 has 15 residues. Germline loops: CDR1 SNHLY, CDR2 FYNNEI. The chain's CDR3 is CASSELDRATGELFF. For the CDR3, the DNA is TGTGCCAGCAGTGAATTGGACAGGGCCACCGGGGAGCTGTTTTTT.

The chain links TRBV9 to TRBJ1-6; the D gene is possibly TRBD1 (5 bases). V was cut by 0 bases and J by 10 bases, with 8 bases left in between. This CDR3 spans 13 amino acids. The germline gives CDR1 SGDLS, CDR2 YYNGEE. Here the CDR3 reads CASSVARESPLHF. DNA of the CDR3: TGTGCCAGCAGCGTAGCCAGGGAATCACCCCTCCACTTT.

This chain links TRBV7-3 with TRBJ2-2; 9 bases align to TRBD1. CDR3 size: 16 residues. The junction had 5 bases not matched to a gene; V was cut back by 2 bases and J by 4 bases. From germline, CDR1 is SGHTA and CDR2 FQGTGA. The CDR3 loop is CASSLGGQGPTGELFF. CDR3 in DNA: TGTGCCAGCAGCTTAGGGGGACAGGGCCCCACCGGGGAGCTGTTTTTT.

V usage is TRBV5-1 and J usage is TRBJ2-7; 10 bases are a match to TRBD2. The CDR3 contains 15 residues. Trimming cost V 0 bases and J 2 bases; bases outside gene matches: 2. Germline V gene sequence: CDR1 SGHRS, CDR2 YFSETQ. This CDR3 reads CASSLVSGGTYEQYF. DNA of the CDR3: TGCGCCAGCAGCTTGGTTAGCGGGGGGACCTACGAGCAGTACTTC.

The chain links TRBV11-3 to TRBJ2-3; a weak D match, TRBD1 (6 bases). V was cut by 4 bases and J by 6 bases, with 11 bases left in between. The CDR3 has 13 residues. Germline V gives CDR1 SGHNT, CDR2 YENEEA. The CDR3 sequence is CASSSRDIDTQYF. CDR3 DNA sequence: TGTGCCAGCAGCTCCCGGGACATTGATACGCAGTATTTT.

The rearrangement uses TRBV5-4 and TRBJ2-5, with a tentative D call TRBD2 (5 bases). Trimming took 4 bases from V and 5 from J, leaving 15 bases between them. CDR1 SGHNT and CDR2 YYREEE come from the germline V gene (reference sequence). This CDR3 region has 14 residues. This CDR3 reads CASSPSQRMETQYF. DNA for the CDR3: TGTGCCAGCAGCCCGTCCCAGCGGATGGAGACCCAGTACTTC.

The chain couples TRBV30 to TRBJ2-7; 12 bases agree with TRBD2. The CDR3 has 17 amino acids. V gave up 2 bases and J gave up 0 bases; unmatched junction bases: 8. Germline V lookup: CDR1 GTSNPN, CDR2 SVGIG (reference sequence). The DNA for the CDR3 is TGTGCCTGGAGTCCCCTCCGACTAGCGGGGGCCTCCTACGAGCAGTACTTC. This translates into CAWSPLRLAGASYEQYF.

The chain links TRBV5-6 to TRBJ1-5, with 7 bases lining up with TRBD1. The V gene's germline CDR1 is SGHDT and CDR2 YYEEEE. V was clipped by 3 bases and J by 4 bases; unmatched bases: 4. CDR3 length equals 14 residues. The CDR3 loop is CASSYRGLNQPQHF. CDR3 coding DNA: TGTGCCAGCAGCTACAGGGGCCTGAATCAGCCCCAGCATTTT.

The chain is built from TRBV6-6 and TRBJ1-1, with D maybe TRBD1 (6 bases). The CDR3 covers 15 residues. Germline values: CDR1 MNHNY, CDR2 SVGAGI (reference sequence). Deletions cut 6 bases from V and 1 base from J, with 15 bases between. The CDR3, as DNA: TGTGCCAGCAGACCGCGGACAGACGAGAACACTGAAGCTTTCTTT. Protein sequence: CASRPRTDENTEAFF.

The chain is built from TRBV7-9 and TRBJ2-2; D possibly corresponds to TRBD2 (6 bases). The CDR3 has 15 residues. V lost 3 bases to trimming and J lost 2 bases, with 10 bases between them. The germline V gene has CDR1 SEHNR and CDR2 FQNEAQ (reference sequence). The CDR3 loop reads CASSLAGLNTGELFF. The CDR3 DNA is TGTGCCAGCAGCTTGGCGGGACTCAACACCGGGGAGCTGTTTTTT. The full variable domain, its missing parts supplied by reference TRBV7-9 and TRBJ2-2, is DTGVSQNPRHKITKRGQNVTFRCDPISEHNRLYWYRQTLGQGPEFLTYFQNEAQLEKSRLLSDRFSAERPKGSFSTLEIQRTEQGDSAMYLCASSLAGLNTGELFFGEGSRLTVL.

The rearrangement links TRBV5-1 to TRBJ1-4, with D possibly being TRBD1 (5 bases). Germline assignment: CDR1 SGHRS and CDR2 YFSETQ. The CDR3 contains 16 residues. V was shortened by 0 bases and J by 2 bases, with 11 bases between the two germline ends. The CDR3: CASSLAPAGTNEKLFF. CDR3 coding DNA: TGCGCCAGCAGCTTGGCCCCGGCAGGGACTAATGAAAAACTGTTTTTT. Based on the CDR3 plus reference TRBV5-1 and TRBJ1-4, the full variable domain is KAGVTQTPRYLIKTRGQQVTLSCSPISGHRSVSWYQQTPGQGLQFLFEYFSETQRNKGNFPGRFSGRQFSNSRSEMNVSTLELGDSALYLCASSLAPAGTNEKLFFGSGTQLSVL.